The present T cell receptor (beta chain) was sequenced within a study of blood T cells in healthy people across ages. Points from the study as a whole: TCR beta diversity per million T cells fell roughly linearly with age. Unsorted PBMCs prevented conclusive naive versus antigen-experienced comparison.

Concerning this clonotype itself: The target antigen is unknown.

Trimming took off 7 bases at V and 8 bases at J, with 15 bases between the two ends. CDR1 and CDR2 from the germline V gene are ENHRY and SYGVKD. This CDR3 region has 13 residues. Using a J-beta primer mix together with a sample-barcoded 5' primer, a second PCR was run for 7 to 11 cycles. TCRdb re-analysed the 5' RACE reads in MiXCR, keeping a single row per CDR3 protein. The sample lists about 830,000 distinct CDR3 sequences; approximately 59% were seen once. This sequence was found in a man aged 25 to 40 in good health. The chain is built from TRBV10-3 and TRBJ2-1, with a tentative D call TRBD2 (6 bases). The sample consisted of blood. The CDR3 protein is CAITEGTEDEQFF. CDR3 bases: TGTGCCATCACCGAGGGGACTGAGGATGAGCAGTTCTTC.